Below, 11 T cell receptor beta chains from the same sample are listed, as sequenced in a study of cytomegalovirus exposure and HLA in healthy donors. The PCR was carried out with 60 Vbeta primers and 13 Jbeta primers. This table comes from immunoSEQ multiplex PCR, and its TCRdb copy is limited to in-frame clones, with some not included. This repertoire shows about 95,000 clones, 75% to 85% found once; its top ten account for about a tenth. Specimen: PBMCs. These receptors were collected from a man aged 18 to 35 in good health and CMV-seropositive.

This clone was counted between two and nine times. The chain joins TRBV6-1 to TRBJ2-3, with TRBD1 matching 7 bases. Germline V gene lookup returns CDR1 MNHNS and CDR2 SASEGT. The CDR3 covers 13 residues. With V trimmed by 7 bases and J by 6 bases, 7 bases remained unmatched. CDR3 amino acids: CASTGLGQDTQYF. CDR3 DNA sequence: TGTGCCAGCACTGGACTGGGACAGGATACGCAGTATTTT.

This chain uses TRBV5-1 with TRBJ2-5; D call uncertain. V was pared by 1 base and J by 3 bases, with 7 bases between. This CDR3 comprises 13 residues. Germline CDR1 SGHRS, CDR2 YFSETQ. In DNA, the CDR3 is TGCGCCAGCAGCTTGCCCGCGAAAGAGACCCAGTACTTC. It codes for CASSLPAKETQYF.

Points on this clone: At one boundary the junction diverges from the germline segment, which might be a read error. The chain employs TRBV5-6 and TRBJ2-1, with TRBD1 matching over 9 bases. Looked up from germline, CDR1 is SGHDT and CDR2 is YYEEEE. The CDR3 contains 15 residues. The CDR3 DNA is TGTGCCAGAAGCTTGGACAGGGGAGCAGGGAATGAGCAGTTCTTC. Translated: CARSLDRGAGNEQFF. Variable domain in full (rest from reference TRBV5-6 and TRBJ2-1): DAGVTQSPTHLIKTRGQQVTLRCSPKSGHDTVSWYQQALGQGPQFIFQYYEEEERQRGNFPDRFSGHQFPNYSSELNVNALLLGDSALYLCARSLDRGAGNEQFFGPGTRLTVL.

This chain links TRBV7-8 with TRBJ2-7; TRBD2 is a possible D gene (5 bases). Trimming stripped 1 base from V and 2 bases from J, with 15 bases between. Germline loops: CDR1 SGHVS, CDR2 FQNEAQ. CDR3 size: 16 residues. CDR3 DNA sequence: TGTGCCAGCAGCTTAGTATCCGCGGGCTATACCTACGAGCAGTACTTC. Translating gives CASSLVSAGYTYEQYF.

This chain connects TRBV27 to TRBJ1-2; D remains ambiguous. The CDR3 runs to 12 residues. CDR1 and CDR2 from the germline V gene are MNHEY and SMNVEV (reference sequence). Trimming pared 7 bases from V and 8 bases from J, leaving 14 bases between. Here the CDR3 reads CASNTAGEGYTF. In DNA form, the CDR3 reads TGTGCCAGCAATACAGCCGGGGAAGGCTACACCTTC.

The chain joins TRBV7-2 to TRBJ2-7; D remains unclear. Trimming removed 5 bases at V and 2 bases at J, with 13 bases between. CDR1 and CDR2 (germline): SGHTA, FQGNSA. The CDR3 totals 14 residues. CDR3 DNA: TGTGCCAGCAGCCCCTTGAGGCTTACCTACGAGCAGTACTTC. It encodes CASSPLRLTYEQYF.

V and J are TRBV19 and TRBJ2-2; D is unresolved. CDR3 length: 14 amino acids. Germline values: CDR1 LNHDA, CDR2 SQIVND (reference sequence). With 5 bases removed from V and 1 base from J, the gap between germline ends came to 8 bases. The DNA of the CDR3 is TGTGCCAGTAGTTCTGTCGGGAACACCGGGGAGCTGTTTTTT. Encoded protein: CASSSVGNTGELFF.

The V and J genes are TRBV13 and TRBJ2-3, with TRBD2 identical over 14 bases. This CDR3 is built from 17 residues. J lost 0 bases, V lost 5 bases, and 4 bases had no gene match. Germline V CDR1 and CDR2: PRHDT, FYEKMQ (reference sequence). CDR3 amino acids: CASSRTSGGPSTDTQYF. In DNA form, the CDR3 reads TGTGCCAGCAGCCGGACTAGCGGGGGGCCCAGCACAGATACGCAGTATTTT.

This clone was found a few times. This chain uses TRBV10-3 with TRBJ2-7; 7 bases are shared with TRBD1. Germline assignment: CDR1 ENHRY and CDR2 SYGVKD. The CDR3 has 13 residues. V was pared by 10 bases and J by 4 bases, with 10 bases of the junction left unmatched. The CDR3 reads CANADRMGYEQYF. The CDR3 DNA follows: TGTGCCAACGCGGACAGGATGGGTTACGAGCAGTACTTC.

The CDR3 here is CASTPLAGGTDTQYF. CDR3 sequence (DNA): TGTGCCAGCACCCCACTAGCGGGGGGCACAGATACGCAGTATTTT. This chain uses TRBV7-9 with TRBJ2-3; 11 bases are a match to TRBD2. The J segment lost 1 base and the V segment lost 7 bases, leaving 4 bases of the junction unmatched. This CDR3 has 15 residues. The germline CDR1 and CDR2 sequences are SEHNR and FQNEAQ (reference sequence).

This clone was recorded a few times. The chain employs TRBV7-9 and TRBJ2-7; 13 positions agree with TRBD2. The CDR3 is 14 residues long. The germline V gene encodes CDR1 SEHNR and CDR2 FQNEAQ (reference sequence). The V and J ends lost 8 bases and 2 bases, in that order; junction bases with no gene match: 3. DNA for the CDR3: TGTGCCAGCGGACTAGCGGGGGCCGCCTACGAGCAGTACTTC. Encoded protein: CASGLAGAAYEQYF. The full variable domain, in which reference TRBV7-9 and TRBJ2-7 provide the parts outside the CDR3, is DTGVSQNPRHKITKRGQNVTFRCDPISEHNRLYWYRQTLGQGPEFLTYFQNEAQLEKSRLLSDRFSAERPKGSFSTLEIQRTEQGDSAMYLCASGLAGAAYEQYFGPGTRLTVT.